The entry below gives a single TCR beta chain sequence along with its context. The source of the sample is a study of blood T cell repertoires in COVID-19. Looking at the study overall: Samples came from the United States, Italy and Spain, spanning acute and convalescent COVID-19.

CDR1 SGHNT and CDR2 YYREEE come from the germline V gene (reference sequence). V was clipped by 4 bases and J by 1 base, with 8 bases between them. This CDR3 region has 13 residues. In the authors' methods: The assay estimated nucleated cells by amplifying reference gene primers. The assay was immunoSEQ multiplex PCR, and TCRdb's table has in-frame clones only and misses some. V and J calls and clone size are those listed in that table; D and trimming were worked out from the DNA. The sample includes around 260,000 clones, around 89% of them seen just once. The origin of this receptor is a man aged 30 to 45 with acute or convalescent COVID-19. This chain joins TRBV5-4 and TRBJ1-2; no definite D call. The sample taken for sequencing was peripheral blood. CDR3 loop: CASSPEVNYGYTF. CDR3 nucleotides: TGTGCCAGCAGCCCGGAGGTTAACTATGGCTACACCTTC. The full variable domain, with the rest looked up from reference TRBV5-4 and TRBJ1-2, is ETGVTQSPTHLIKTRGQQVTLRCSSQSGHNTVSWYQQALGQGPQFIFQYYREEENGRGNFPPRFSGLQFPNYSSELNVNALELDDSALYLCASSPEVNYGYTFGSGTRLTVV.